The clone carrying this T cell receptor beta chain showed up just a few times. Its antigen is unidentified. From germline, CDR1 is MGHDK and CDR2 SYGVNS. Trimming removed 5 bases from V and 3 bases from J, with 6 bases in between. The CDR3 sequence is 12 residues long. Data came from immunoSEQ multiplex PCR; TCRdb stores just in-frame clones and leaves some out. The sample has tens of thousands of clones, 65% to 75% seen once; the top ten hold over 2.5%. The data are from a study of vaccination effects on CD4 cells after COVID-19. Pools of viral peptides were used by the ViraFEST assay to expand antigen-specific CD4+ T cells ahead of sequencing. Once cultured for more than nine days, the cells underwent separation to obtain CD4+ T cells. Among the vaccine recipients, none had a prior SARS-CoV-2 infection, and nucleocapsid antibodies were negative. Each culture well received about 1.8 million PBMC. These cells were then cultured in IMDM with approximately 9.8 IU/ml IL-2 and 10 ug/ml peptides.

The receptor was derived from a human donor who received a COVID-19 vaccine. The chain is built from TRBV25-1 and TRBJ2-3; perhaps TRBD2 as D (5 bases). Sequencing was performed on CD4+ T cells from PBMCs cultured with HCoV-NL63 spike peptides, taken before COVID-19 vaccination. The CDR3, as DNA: TGTGCCAGCAGTCGGAGGACAGATACGCAGTATTTT. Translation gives CASSRRTDTQYF.